This is a list of T cell receptor beta chains from one sample in a study of cytomegalovirus exposure and HLA in healthy donors. TCRdb's table, derived via immunoSEQ multiplex PCR, lists solely in-frame clones and lacks some. The sample contains some 150,000 clones, around 69% of which appear only once. The sample taken for sequencing was PBMCs. The receptors here all came from a woman in her twenties or thirties in good health and CMV-seronegative. Each CDR3 is given without its conserved first and last residue.

V: TRBV29-1; J: TRBJ2-7; CDR3: SVDRLAYEQY
V: TRBV6-5; J: TRBJ2-2; CDR3: ASSLQAGELF
V: TRBV10-1; J: TRBJ1-5; CDR3: ATDRAHGGNQPQH
V: TRBV6-1; J: TRBJ1-4; CDR3: ASRGGPNEKLF
V: TRBV19; J: TRBJ2-1; CDR3: ASSMGTSGRASYNEQF
V: TRBV11-2; J: TRBJ2-3; CDR3: ASSPKRVNTDTQY
V: TRBV19; J: TRBJ1-1; CDR3: ASRRGFTEAF
V: TRBV19; J: TRBJ1-6; CDR3: ASNSGPLGSPLH
V: TRBV29-1; J: TRBJ2-1; CDR3: SVGSGRVHEQF
V: TRBV5-6; J: TRBJ1-1; CDR3: ASSLALGQGDTEAF
V: TRBV4-3; J: TRBJ2-5; CDR3: ASSQSTAKSQETQY
V: TRBV5-8; J: TRBJ2-7; CDR3: ASSLFPGTGVIYEQY
V: TRBV4-3; J: TRBJ2-1; CDR3: ASSQVLGTSGRPSYNEQF
V: TRBV6-6; J: TRBJ1-1; CDR3: ASSYSNRGRTEAF
V: TRBV19; J: TRBJ2-1; CDR3: ASSTIAGGRYEQF
V: TRBV28; J: TRBJ2-3; CDR3: ASSRTSDTDTQY
V: TRBV6-1; J: TRBJ1-5; CDR3: ASSEGEGLDQPQH